The 13 T cell receptor beta chains reported below all come from one sample, sequenced in a study of blood T cell repertoires in COVID-19. Some clones are missing from TCRdb's copy, which holds only in-frame ones; the method was immunoSEQ multiplex PCR. The sample shows 200,000 to 250,000 clones, around 90% of them seen only once. The specimen was PBMCs or T cells enriched from blood (not recorded which). These receptors originate from a man aged 25 to 45 who had recovered from COVID-19.

J is TRBJ1-1 and V is TRBV6-6; a weak D match, TRBD1 (6 bases). V was clipped by 8 bases and J by 5 bases, with 18 bases between them. Germline values: CDR1 MNHNY, CDR2 SVGAGI (reference sequence). CDR3 length: 14 residues. The DNA of the CDR3 is TGTGCCAGCCGGCCAGGGGCCAGATGGACTGAAGCTTTCTTT. The encoded protein is CASRPGARWTEAFF.

In the case of this clone: Other DNA sequences in the same sample also yield this CDR3. The rearrangement joins TRBV19 to TRBJ1-1; D remains ambiguous. The CDR3 is 13 residues long. The V gene's germline CDR1 is LNHDA and CDR2 SQIVND (reference sequence). Trimming left V 0 bases short and J 3 bases short, with 5 bases between. In DNA, the CDR3 is TGTGCCAGTAGTATAGACCGGGACACTGAAGCTTTCTTT. Amino acid sequence: CASSIDRDTEAFF. The variable domain in full, completed from reference TRBV19 and TRBJ1-1, reads DGGITQSPKYLFRKEGQNVTLSCEQNLNHDAMYWYRQDPGQGLRLIYYSQIVNDFQKGDIAEGYSVSREKKESFPLTVTSAQKNPTAFYLCASSIDRDTEAFFGQGTRLTVV.

The chain links TRBV7-2 to TRBJ1-1; weak D call: TRBD1 (5 bases). Germline-derived CDR1 and CDR2 are SGHTA and FQGNSA. V was cut by 4 bases and J by 4 bases, with 10 bases left in between. The CDR3 consists of 13 residues. The CDR3 loop reads CASSSQGGTEAFF. The CDR3 DNA sequence: TGTGCCAGCAGCTCGCAGGGAGGCACTGAAGCTTTCTTT.

The chain employs TRBV5-1 and TRBJ1-5; tentatively, D is TRBD1 (5 bases). The CDR3 contains 15 residues. Germline assignment: CDR1 SGHRS and CDR2 YFSETQ. Trimming shortened V by 1 base and J by 1 base, and 9 bases separated the two germline ends. DNA of the CDR3: TGCGCCAGCAGCTTGATGGGGCTAAGCAATCAGCCCCAGCATTTT. Its translation: CASSLMGLSNQPQHF.

Note on this clone: A read error may produce the germline difference seen at one junction end. The CDR3 region is CASSQAWASGGYSEQFF. In nucleotides, the CDR3 is TGCGCCAGCAGCCAAGCGTGGGCTAGCGGGGGCTACAGTGAGCAGTTCTTC. The V call is TRBV4-3, the J call TRBJ2-1; 10 bases map to TRBD2. The CDR3 length is 17 residues. CDR1 LGHNA and CDR2 YSLEER come from the germline V gene.

This clone appeared a single time. The rearrangement joins TRBV5-1 to TRBJ1-2; D remains unclear. CDR1 is SGHRS and CDR2 is YFSETQ in the germline V gene. The CDR3 loop spans 14 amino acids. Trimming stripped 0 bases from V and 3 bases from J, with 9 bases between. The CDR3 region is CASSLGETYYGYTF. The CDR3 coding sequence is TGCGCCAGCAGCTTGGGGGAGACTTACTATGGCTACACCTTC.

The chain combines TRBV18 with TRBJ1-1; tentatively, D is TRBD1 (6 bases). V was clipped by 3 bases and J by 4 bases, with 12 bases between them. The CDR3 length is 14 residues. Germline CDR1 reads KGHSH; CDR2 reads LQKENI. CDR3 in DNA: TGTGCCAGCTCACCCCAAGAAGGGGGCACTGAAGCTTTCTTT. This codes for CASSPQEGGTEAFF.

The chain links TRBV29-1 to TRBJ2-5; TRBD1 is a possible D gene (7 bases). The CDR3 covers 16 residues. Trimming stripped 8 bases from V and 7 bases from J, with 29 bases between. Germline loops: CDR1 SQVTM, CDR2 ANQGSEA. CDR3 residues: CSTDRQGAGIGGTQYF. CDR3 DNA sequence: TGCAGCACCGATCGACAGGGCGCGGGGATAGGGGGGACCCAGTACTTC.

V and J are TRBV5-1 and TRBJ2-2; possibly TRBD2 for D (7 bases). CDR3 length equals 14 residues. Germline V lookup: CDR1 SGHRS, CDR2 YFSETQ. V gave up 5 bases and J gave up 7 bases, with 15 bases separating them. CDR3 nucleotides: TGCGCCAGCAGGCGGGGGCTCCTAAACGGGGAGCTGTTTTTT. Translation: CASRRGLLNGELFF.

V and J are TRBV10-1 and TRBJ1-4; perhaps TRBD1 as D (6 bases). The CDR3 has 14 residues. V lost 6 bases to trimming and J lost 1 base, with 9 bases between them. CDR1 is WNHNN and CDR2 is SYGVQD in the germline V gene (reference sequence). The CDR3 spells CASSRGGTNEKLFF. The DNA of the CDR3 is TGCGCCAGCAGCCGAGGGGGAACTAATGAAAAACTGTTTTTT.

V and J are TRBV9 and TRBJ1-2; perhaps TRBD1 as D (5 bases). The CDR3 is 14 amino acids. CDR1 and CDR2 (germline): SGDLS, YYNGEE. V was clipped by 4 bases and J by 8 bases, with 18 bases between them. The CDR3 coding sequence is TGTGCCAGCAGCCCGAATTATGGGGGGTTCGGCTACACCTTC. Amino acid sequence: CASSPNYGGFGYTF. The whole variable domain, remainder taken from reference TRBV9 and TRBJ1-2, is DSGVTQTPKHLITATGQRVTLRCSPRSGDLSVYWYQQSLDQGLQFLIQYYNGEERAKGNILERFSAQQFPDLHSELNLSSLELGDSALYFCASSPNYGGFGYTFGSGTRLTVV.

The genes are TRBV30 and TRBJ1-2; 11 bases fit TRBD1. The V gene end was trimmed by 3 bases and the J gene end by 5 bases; junction bases not matched to a gene: 8. Germline CDR1 is GTSNPN and CDR2 is SVGIG (reference sequence). This CDR3 is 15 amino acids long. CDR3 amino acids: CAWRGQGASWYGYTF. CDR3 coding DNA: TGTGCCTGGAGAGGACAGGGGGCTTCATGGTATGGCTACACCTTC. The whole variable domain, filled in from reference TRBV30 and TRBJ1-2, reads SQTIHQWPATLVQPVGSPLSLECTVEGTSNPNLYWYRQAAGRGLQLLFYSVGIGQISSEVPQNLSASRPQDRQFILSSKKLLLSDSGFYLCAWRGQGASWYGYTFGSGTRLTVV.

This clone occurred once. The J gene is TRBJ2-7, the V gene TRBV10-2; TRBD2 agrees at 10 bases. Germline CDR1 WSHSY, CDR2 SAAADI. This CDR3 comprises 14 residues. V lost 7 bases to trimming and J lost 4 bases; unmatched junction nucleotides: 7. The CDR3 nucleotides are TGCGCCAGCAAAGTATCTAGCGGGAGTTACGAGCAGTACTTC. Translating it yields CASKVSSGSYEQYF.